A single sample gave rise to the 24 T cell receptor beta chains below, sequenced in a study of cytomegalovirus exposure and HLA in healthy donors. Sequencing used immunoSEQ multiplex PCR; TCRdb keeps in-frame clones, though not all of them. The table shows some 150,000 clones, with roughly 87% occurring only once. The sample consisted of PBMCs. All receptors come from a young man in good health and CMV-seropositive.

The chain is built from TRBV6-5 and TRBJ2-2; maybe TRBD1 (5 bases). CDR3 size: 14 residues. Germline V gene data show CDR1 as MNHEY and CDR2 as SVGAGI. Trimming cost V 4 bases and J 2 bases, with 8 bases left between them. The CDR3 coding sequence is TGTGCCAGCAGTTCTAGGGGCAACACCGGGGAGCTGTTTTTT. Protein sequence: CASSSRGNTGELFF.

The rearrangement joins TRBV20-1 to TRBJ1-2, with D perhaps TRBD1 (6 bases). Trimming stripped 3 bases from V and 7 bases from J, with 6 bases between. The CDR3 has 10 amino acids. Germline V gives CDR1 DFQATT, CDR2 SNEGSKA (reference sequence). DNA for the CDR3: TGCAGTGCTAGGGGGGCTGGCTACACCTTC. Its translation is CSARGAGYTF.

The J gene is TRBJ1-6, the V gene TRBV5-4; D gene unclear. The CDR3 has 20 residues. Germline V lookup: CDR1 SGHNT, CDR2 YYREEE (reference sequence). Trimming took 0 bases from V and 0 from J, leaving 19 bases between them. CDR3 amino acids: CASSLGPRGKYSSYNSPLHF. The CDR3 bases are TGTGCCAGCAGCTTGGGGCCGAGAGGGAAGTATAGCTCCTATAATTCACCCCTCCACTTT.

The chain combines TRBV5-6 with TRBJ1-1; 11 positions match TRBD1. Unmatched junction bases numbered 7, after V lost 4 bases and J lost 5 bases. The CDR3 spans 15 residues. Germline V lookup: CDR1 SGHDT, CDR2 YYEEEE. In nucleotides, the CDR3 is TGTGCCAGCAGCGCATGGGACAGGGGGGGAACTGAAGCTTTCTTT. This encodes CASSAWDRGGTEAFF. Full variable domain (outside the CDR3, taken from reference TRBV5-6 and TRBJ1-1): DAGVTQSPTHLIKTRGQQVTLRCSPKSGHDTVSWYQQALGQGPQFIFQYYEEEERQRGNFPDRFSGHQFPNYSSELNVNALLLGDSALYLCASSAWDRGGTEAFFGQGTRLTVV.

This chain links TRBV5-1 with TRBJ1-3; no firm D call. V was trimmed by 4 bases and J by 4 bases, leaving 12 bases between them. The CDR3 loop spans 14 amino acids. Looked up from germline, CDR1 is SGHRS and CDR2 is YFSETQ. The CDR3 region has the DNA TGCGCCAGCAGCCCTCGAGAGAGGGGAAACACCATATATTTT. Encoded protein: CASSPRERGNTIYF.

This clone was counted only a few times. This chain uses TRBV7-9 with TRBJ1-1, with no clear D. From germline, CDR1 is SEHNR and CDR2 FQNEAQ (reference sequence). The ends were cut back, 6 bases at V and 3 bases at J, with 17 bases in the middle. The CDR3 runs 15 residues. The CDR3 DNA follows: TGTGCCAGCAGGATCGGGAGGATCGGTGACACTGAAGCTTTCTTT. Translation: CASRIGRIGDTEAFF.

The genes are TRBV6-5 and TRBJ2-1; possibly TRBD2 for D (6 bases). This CDR3 is built from 14 residues. The V and J ends lost 4 bases and 1 base respectively, with 8 bases between them. Germline V lookup: CDR1 MNHEY, CDR2 SVGAGI. Here the CDR3 DNA reads TGTGCCAGCAGTTGGGCGGGGTCCTACAATGAGCAGTTCTTC. Residues: CASSWAGSYNEQFF.

V and J are TRBV29-1 and TRBJ2-7; 12 nucleotides match TRBD1. CDR1 is SQVTM and CDR2 is ANQGSEA in the germline V gene. This CDR3 has 12 residues. The V and J ends lost 7 bases and 8 bases, in that order; junction bases with no gene match: 6. The CDR3 sequence: CSGGGTGGKQYF. The CDR3, as DNA: TGCAGCGGGGGCGGGACAGGGGGCAAGCAGTACTTC.

The chain couples TRBV13 to TRBJ1-4, with TRBD1 as a possible D gene (6 bases). The CDR3 runs to 13 residues. The germline gives CDR1 PRHDT, CDR2 FYEKMQ (reference sequence). V lost 6 bases and J 6 bases, leaving 11 bases between the germline ends. This CDR3 reads CASSRRGYEKLFF. CDR3 bases: TGTGCCAGCAGTCGCAGGGGCTATGAAAAACTGTTTTTT.

This clone came up a few times. The J gene is TRBJ1-1, the V gene TRBV14, with D tentatively TRBD1 (6 bases). This CDR3 contains 15 residues. CDR1 and CDR2 (germline): SGHDN, FVKESK. V gave up 3 bases and J gave up 5 bases, with 16 bases separating them. The CDR3 DNA is TGTGCCAGCAGCCAGTGGACCGGGGGGCAGACTGAAGCTTTCTTT. Encoded protein: CASSQWTGGQTEAFF.

The chain carries TRBV10-2 and TRBJ1-2, with D uncertain. CDR3 length: 12 residues. Germline lookup yields CDR1 WSHSY and CDR2 SAAADI. Trimming cost V 1 base and J 5 bases, with 5 bases left between them. The CDR3 region is CASSEWTYGYTF. CDR3 coding DNA: TGCGCCAGCAGTGAGTGGACTTATGGCTACACCTTC.

This chain connects TRBV7-9 to TRBJ1-1; the D gene is possibly TRBD1 (6 bases). Germline V lookup: CDR1 SEHNR, CDR2 FQNEAQ (reference sequence). This CDR3 contains 14 residues. V lost 5 bases, J lost 5 bases, and 15 bases lay in between. The CDR3 DNA reads TGTGCCAGCAGCCCAGGGGCAGGGGTGACTGAAGCTTTCTTT. Amino acid sequence: CASSPGAGVTEAFF.

This clone occurred once. V gene TRBV5-1 combines with J gene TRBJ2-1; perhaps TRBD1 as D (5 bases). Germline CDR1 and CDR2: SGHRS and YFSETQ. CDR3 length equals 18 residues. The V gene lost 4 bases and the J gene lost 0 bases, with 20 bases spanning the gap. The CDR3 here is CASSTGSRPGSSYNEQFF. In DNA, the CDR3 is TGCGCCAGCAGCACAGGTTCCAGGCCGGGTTCCTCCTACAATGAGCAGTTCTTC. Combining the CDR3 with reference TRBV5-1 and TRBJ2-1 gives the whole variable domain KAGVTQTPRYLIKTRGQQVTLSCSPISGHRSVSWYQQTPGQGLQFLFEYFSETQRNKGNFPGRFSGRQFSNSRSEMNVSTLELGDSALYLCASSTGSRPGSSYNEQFFGPGTRLTVL.

This rearrangement joins TRBV7-9 to TRBJ2-2, with D possibly being TRBD2 (6 bases). Trimming shortened V by 7 bases and J by 3 bases, and 21 bases separated the two germline ends. This CDR3 comprises 17 residues. Per germline, CDR1 SEHNR and CDR2 FQNEAQ (reference sequence). The CDR3 region is CASTSSVAGPHTGELFF. The CDR3 region has the DNA TGTGCCAGCACCTCTAGCGTGGCGGGGCCGCACACCGGGGAGCTGTTTTTT.

V and J are TRBV2 and TRBJ2-1, with D tentatively TRBD2 (6 bases). V gave up 8 bases and J gave up 9 bases, with 14 bases separating them. Germline assignment: CDR1 SNHLY and CDR2 FYNNEI. The CDR3 has 12 amino acids. CDR3 residues: CASPGGTVEQFF. As DNA, the CDR3 is TGTGCCAGCCCCGGAGGGACTGTTGAGCAGTTCTTC.

The chain recombines TRBV13 with TRBJ2-3; weak D call: TRBD2 (6 bases). V was pared by 5 bases and J by 2 bases, with 17 bases between. CDR3 length: 16 residues. CDR1 is PRHDT, CDR2 FYEKMQ, per germline (reference sequence). Here the CDR3 reads CASSARAGGSTDTQYF. The CDR3 DNA reads TGTGCCAGCAGCGCCCGAGCGGGCGGATCCACAGATACGCAGTATTTT.

The V and J genes are TRBV30 and TRBJ2-5, with TRBD2 matching over 14 bases. Trimming removed 1 base from V and 5 bases from J; junction bases left unmatched: 9. CDR1 GTSNPN and CDR2 SVGIG come from the germline V gene (reference sequence). There are 17 residues in the CDR3. The CDR3 region is CAWSGSGLAGVGETQYF. CDR3 coding DNA: TGTGCCTGGAGTGGCTCGGGACTAGCGGGAGTCGGGGAGACCCAGTACTTC.

The chain couples TRBV7-8 to TRBJ2-7; 9 nucleotides agree with TRBD1. The germline CDR1 and CDR2 sequences are SGHVS and FQNEAQ. The CDR3 is 15 residues long. The V and J ends lost 4 bases and 2 bases, in that order; junction bases with no gene match: 6. CDR3 sequence: CASSSSRDRAYEQYF. CDR3 sequence (DNA): TGTGCCAGCAGCTCAAGCCGGGACAGGGCCTACGAGCAGTACTTC. Combining the CDR3 with reference TRBV7-8 and TRBJ2-7 gives the whole variable domain GAGVSQSPRYKVAKRGQDVALRCDPISGHVSLFWYQQALGQGPEFLTYFQNEAQLDKSGLPSDRFFAERPEGSVSTLKIQRTQQEDSAVYLCASSSSRDRAYEQYFGPGTRLTVT.

The chain couples TRBV11-2 to TRBJ1-2; D is undetermined. The CDR3 is made up of 15 amino acids. Trimming left V 3 bases short and J 8 bases short, with 19 bases between. Germline V gene lookup returns CDR1 SGHAT and CDR2 FQNNGV. The chain's CDR3 is CASSFFGVGVHGYTF. As DNA, the CDR3 is TGTGCCAGCAGCTTTTTCGGGGTTGGCGTCCACGGCTACACCTTC. Full variable domain (remainder filled in from reference TRBV11-2 and TRBJ1-2): EAGVAQSPRYKIIEKRQSVAFWCNPISGHATLYWYQQILGQGPKLLIQFQNNGVVDDSQLPKDRFSAERLKGVDSTLKIQPAKLEDSAVYLCASSFFGVGVHGYTFGSGTRLTVV.

The chain has TRBV7-8 and TRBJ1-5, with 8 bases aligning to TRBD1. The CDR3 is 17 amino acids. V shed 5 bases and J 4 bases; nucleotides not matched to a gene: 13. Germline V lookup: CDR1 SGHVS, CDR2 FQNEAQ. CDR3 coding DNA: TGTGCCAGCAGCCCCTTGACAGGGGTCGTTGGTAATCAGCCCCAGCATTTT. Its translation: CASSPLTGVVGNQPQHF.

The chain is built from TRBV13 and TRBJ1-2, with D perhaps TRBD1 (5 bases). CDR1 is PRHDT, CDR2 FYEKMQ, per germline (reference sequence). The CDR3 runs to 11 residues. V was shortened by 8 bases and J by 10 bases, with 14 bases between the two germline ends. DNA of the CDR3: TGTGCCAGCCAAGGGGCAGGAGACTACACCTTC. Amino acids: CASQGAGDYTF. Full variable domain (outside the CDR3, taken from reference TRBV13 and TRBJ1-2): AAGVIQSPRHLIKEKRETATLKCYPIPRHDTVYWYQQGPGQDPQFLISFYEKMQSDKGSIPDRFSAQQFSDYHSELNMSSLELGDSALYFCASQGAGDYTFGSGTRLTVV.

V usage is TRBV5-1 and J usage is TRBJ2-5; tentatively, D is TRBD1 (6 bases). Trimming removed 6 bases at V and 4 bases at J, with 10 bases between. This CDR3 has 12 residues. CDR1 SGHRS and CDR2 YFSETQ come from the germline V gene. This CDR3 is CASKQGSETQYF. CDR3 nucleotide sequence: TGCGCCAGCAAACAGGGTTCAGAGACCCAGTACTTC. Based on the CDR3 plus reference TRBV5-1 and TRBJ2-5, the full variable domain is KAGVTQTPRYLIKTRGQQVTLSCSPISGHRSVSWYQQTPGQGLQFLFEYFSETQRNKGNFPGRFSGRQFSNSRSEMNVSTLELGDSALYLCASKQGSETQYFGPGTRLLVL.

The chain carries TRBV14 and TRBJ2-7, with D unclear. The CDR3 sequence is 12 residues long. CDR1 and CDR2 (germline): SGHDN, FVKESK. V dropped 0 bases and J dropped 5 bases, with 5 bases sitting between them. Here the CDR3 DNA reads TGTGCCAGCAGCCAAGAAAACAACGAGCAGTACTTC. Amino acid sequence: CASSQENNEQYF.

The V and J genes are TRBV29-1 and TRBJ2-3; tentative D call: TRBD1 (5 bases). Trimming left V 2 bases short and J 2 bases short, with 23 bases between. This CDR3 has 18 amino acids. The germline V gene encodes CDR1 SQVTM and CDR2 ANQGSEA. CDR3 sequence (DNA): TGCAGCGTTGAAAACAGGAGATTAGCATGGGGTCACACAGATACGCAGTATTTT. This gives the protein CSVENRRLAWGHTDTQYF.